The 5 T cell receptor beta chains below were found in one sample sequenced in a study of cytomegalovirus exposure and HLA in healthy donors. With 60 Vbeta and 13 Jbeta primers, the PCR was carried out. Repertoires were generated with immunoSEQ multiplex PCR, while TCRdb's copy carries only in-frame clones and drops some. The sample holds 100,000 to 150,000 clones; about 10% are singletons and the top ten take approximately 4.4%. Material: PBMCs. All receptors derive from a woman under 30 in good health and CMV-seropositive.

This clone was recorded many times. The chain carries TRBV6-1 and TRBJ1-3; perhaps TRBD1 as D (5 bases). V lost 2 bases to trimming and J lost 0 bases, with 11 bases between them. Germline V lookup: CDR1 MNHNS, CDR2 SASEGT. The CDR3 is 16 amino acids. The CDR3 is CASSESEGSSGNTIYF. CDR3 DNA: TGTGCCAGCAGTGAATCGGAGGGGAGCTCTGGAAACACCATATATTTT.

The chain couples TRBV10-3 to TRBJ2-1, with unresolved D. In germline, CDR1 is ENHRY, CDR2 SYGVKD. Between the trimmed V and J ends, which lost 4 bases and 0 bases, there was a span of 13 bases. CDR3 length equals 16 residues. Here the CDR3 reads CAISVYQASSYNEQFF. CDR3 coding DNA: TGTGCCATCAGTGTTTATCAGGCGAGCTCCTACAATGAGCAGTTCTTC.

The CDR3 reads CAWSTGLSNTEAFF. The CDR3 DNA follows: TGTGCCTGGAGTACAGGGCTGTCGAACACTGAAGCTTTCTTT. The gene calls are TRBV30 and TRBJ1-1; TRBD1 might be the D (6 bases). Trimming pared 2 bases from V and 1 base from J, leaving 11 bases between. Germline-derived CDR1 and CDR2 are GTSNPN and SVGIG (reference sequence). The CDR3 length is 14 residues.

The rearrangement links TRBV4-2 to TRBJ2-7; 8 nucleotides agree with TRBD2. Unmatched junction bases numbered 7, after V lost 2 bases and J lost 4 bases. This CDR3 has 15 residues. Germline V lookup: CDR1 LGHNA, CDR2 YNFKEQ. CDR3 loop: CASSQMTSAKYEQYF. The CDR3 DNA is TGTGCCAGCAGCCAAATGACTAGCGCGAAGTACGAGCAGTACTTC.

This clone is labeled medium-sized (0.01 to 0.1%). The CDR3: CASSLDSGAWNEQFF. CDR3 DNA: TGTGCCAGCAGCTTGGATAGCGGGGCCTGGAATGAGCAGTTCTTC. The chain uses TRBV5-5 and TRBJ2-1; 8 bases are a match to TRBD2. V was clipped by 0 bases and J by 7 bases; unmatched bases: 6. CDR1 is SGHKS and CDR2 is YYEKEE in the germline V gene (reference sequence). The CDR3 runs 15 residues.